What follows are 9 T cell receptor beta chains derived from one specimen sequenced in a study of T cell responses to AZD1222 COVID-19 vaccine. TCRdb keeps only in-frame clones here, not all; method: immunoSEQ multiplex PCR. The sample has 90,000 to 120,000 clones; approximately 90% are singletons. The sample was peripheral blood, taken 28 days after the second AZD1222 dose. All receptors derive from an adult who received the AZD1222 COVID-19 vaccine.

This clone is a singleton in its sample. The CDR3 region has the DNA TGTGCCAGCACGTCCGAGGGGGGGATCACTGAAGCTTTCTTT. Residues: CASTSEGGITEAFF. The genes are TRBV25-1 and TRBJ1-1, with a weak D call TRBD1 (6 bases). Germline CDR1 reads MGHDK; CDR2 reads SYGVNS. The CDR3 is made up of 14 amino acids. V was shortened by 7 bases and J by 4 bases, with 16 bases between the two germline ends.

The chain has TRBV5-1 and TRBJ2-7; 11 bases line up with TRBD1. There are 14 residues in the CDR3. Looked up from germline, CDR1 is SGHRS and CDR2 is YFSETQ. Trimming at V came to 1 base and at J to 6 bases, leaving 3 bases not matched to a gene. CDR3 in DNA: TGCGCCAGCAGCTTGAGGACAGGGGGCCGCGAGCAGTACTTC. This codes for CASSLRTGGREQYF.

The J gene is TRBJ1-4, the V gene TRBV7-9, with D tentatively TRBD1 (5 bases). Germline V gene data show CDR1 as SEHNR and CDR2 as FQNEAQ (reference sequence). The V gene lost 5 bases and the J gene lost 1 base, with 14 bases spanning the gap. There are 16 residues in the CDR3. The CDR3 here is CASSPERGITNEKLFF. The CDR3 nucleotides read TGTGCCAGCAGCCCGGAGAGGGGAATAACTAATGAAAAACTGTTTTTT.

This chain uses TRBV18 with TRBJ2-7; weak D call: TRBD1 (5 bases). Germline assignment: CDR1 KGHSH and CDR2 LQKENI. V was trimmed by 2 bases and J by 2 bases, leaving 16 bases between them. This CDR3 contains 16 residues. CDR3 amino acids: CASSPFQGIETYEQYF. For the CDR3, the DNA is TGTGCCAGCTCACCATTTCAGGGTATAGAAACCTACGAGCAGTACTTC. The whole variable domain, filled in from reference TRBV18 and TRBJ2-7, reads NAGVMQNPRHLVRRRGQEARLRCSPMKGHSHVYWYRQLPEEGLKFMVYLQKENIIDESGMPKERFSAEFPKEGPSILRIQQVVRGDSAAYFCASSPFQGIETYEQYFGPGTRLTVT.

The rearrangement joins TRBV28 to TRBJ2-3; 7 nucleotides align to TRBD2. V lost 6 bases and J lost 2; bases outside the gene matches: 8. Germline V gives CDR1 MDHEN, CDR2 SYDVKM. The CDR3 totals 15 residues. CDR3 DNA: TGTGCCAGCAGCTATGGGGGGGGTTCCACAGATACGCAGTATTTT. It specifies CASSYGGGSTDTQYF.

CDR3: CASTDSWGANEKLFF. The CDR3 nucleotides are TGTGCCAGCACCGATTCGTGGGGGGCTAATGAAAAACTGTTTTTT. The gene calls are TRBV6-5 and TRBJ1-4; possibly TRBD1 for D (5 bases). CDR1 and CDR2 (germline): MNHEY, SVGAGI. V shed 7 bases and J shed 3 bases, with 15 bases lying between them. The CDR3 is 15 residues long.

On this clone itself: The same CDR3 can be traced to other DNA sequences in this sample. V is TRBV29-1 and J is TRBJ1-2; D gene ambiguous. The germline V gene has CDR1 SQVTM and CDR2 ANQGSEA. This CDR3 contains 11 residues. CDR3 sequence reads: CSDGSNYGYTF. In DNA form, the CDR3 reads TGCAGTGATGGATCAAACTATGGCTACACCTTC.

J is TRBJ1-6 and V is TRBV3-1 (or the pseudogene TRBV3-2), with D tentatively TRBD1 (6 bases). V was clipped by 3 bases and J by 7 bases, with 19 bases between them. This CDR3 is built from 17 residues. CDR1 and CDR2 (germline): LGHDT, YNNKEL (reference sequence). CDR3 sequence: CASSQSLQGSGNSPLHF. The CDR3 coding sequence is TGTGCCAGCAGCCAGAGCCTCCAGGGGTCCGGCAATTCACCCCTCCACTTT.

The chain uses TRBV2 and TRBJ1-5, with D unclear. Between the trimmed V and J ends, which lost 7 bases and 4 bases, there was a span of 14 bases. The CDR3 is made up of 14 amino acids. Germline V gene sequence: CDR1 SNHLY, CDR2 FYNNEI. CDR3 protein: CASMVEAENQPQHF. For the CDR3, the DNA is TGTGCCAGCATGGTGGAGGCGGAAAATCAGCCCCAGCATTTT.